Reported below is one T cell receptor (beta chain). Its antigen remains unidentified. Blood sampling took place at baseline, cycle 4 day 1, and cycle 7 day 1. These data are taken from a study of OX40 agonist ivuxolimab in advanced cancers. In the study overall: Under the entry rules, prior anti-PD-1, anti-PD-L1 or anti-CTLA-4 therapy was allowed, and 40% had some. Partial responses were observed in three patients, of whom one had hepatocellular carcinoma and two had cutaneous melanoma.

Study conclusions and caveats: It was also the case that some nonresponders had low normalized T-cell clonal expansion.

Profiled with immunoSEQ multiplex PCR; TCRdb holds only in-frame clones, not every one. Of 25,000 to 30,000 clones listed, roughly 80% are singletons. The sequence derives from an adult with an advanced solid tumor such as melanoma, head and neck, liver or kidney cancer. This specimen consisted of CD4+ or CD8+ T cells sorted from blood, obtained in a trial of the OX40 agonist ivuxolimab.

In DNA, the CDR3 is TGCGCCAGCAGCTTGGAGGGCCCCCGCTCTGGGGCCAACGTCCTGACTTTC. Amino acid sequence: CASSLEGPRSGANVLTF. The J gene is TRBJ2-6, the V gene TRBV5-1; D is unclear. Trimming shortened V by 0 bases and J by 0 bases, and 10 bases separated the two germline ends. CDR3 length equals 17 residues. Germline assignment: CDR1 SGHRS and CDR2 YFSETQ.